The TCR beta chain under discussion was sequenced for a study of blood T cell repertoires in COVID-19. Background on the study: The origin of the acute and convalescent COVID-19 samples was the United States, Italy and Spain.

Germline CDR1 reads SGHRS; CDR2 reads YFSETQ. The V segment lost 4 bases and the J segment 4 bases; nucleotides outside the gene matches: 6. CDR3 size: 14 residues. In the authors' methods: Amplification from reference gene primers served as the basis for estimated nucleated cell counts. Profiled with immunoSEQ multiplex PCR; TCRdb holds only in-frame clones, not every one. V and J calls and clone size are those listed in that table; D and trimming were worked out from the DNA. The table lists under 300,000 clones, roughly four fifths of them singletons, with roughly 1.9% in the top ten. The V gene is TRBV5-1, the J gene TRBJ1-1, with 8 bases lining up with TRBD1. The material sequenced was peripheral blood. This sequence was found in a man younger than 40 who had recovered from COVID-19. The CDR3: CASSQGTGGTEAFF. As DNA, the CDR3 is TGCGCCAGCAGCCAAGGCACAGGGGGCACTGAAGCTTTCTTT.